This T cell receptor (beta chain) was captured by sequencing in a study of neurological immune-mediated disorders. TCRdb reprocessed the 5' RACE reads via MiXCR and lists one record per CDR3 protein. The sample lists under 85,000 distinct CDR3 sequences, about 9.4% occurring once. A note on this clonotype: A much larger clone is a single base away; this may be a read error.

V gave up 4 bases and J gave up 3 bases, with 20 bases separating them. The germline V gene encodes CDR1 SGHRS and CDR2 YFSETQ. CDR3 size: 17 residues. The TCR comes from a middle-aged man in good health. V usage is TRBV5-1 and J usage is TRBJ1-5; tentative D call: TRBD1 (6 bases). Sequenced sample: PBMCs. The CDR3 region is CASSPTGGPTINQPQHF. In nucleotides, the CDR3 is TGCGCCAGCAGCCCCACGGGGGGCCCGACAATCAATCAGCCCCAGCATTTT.